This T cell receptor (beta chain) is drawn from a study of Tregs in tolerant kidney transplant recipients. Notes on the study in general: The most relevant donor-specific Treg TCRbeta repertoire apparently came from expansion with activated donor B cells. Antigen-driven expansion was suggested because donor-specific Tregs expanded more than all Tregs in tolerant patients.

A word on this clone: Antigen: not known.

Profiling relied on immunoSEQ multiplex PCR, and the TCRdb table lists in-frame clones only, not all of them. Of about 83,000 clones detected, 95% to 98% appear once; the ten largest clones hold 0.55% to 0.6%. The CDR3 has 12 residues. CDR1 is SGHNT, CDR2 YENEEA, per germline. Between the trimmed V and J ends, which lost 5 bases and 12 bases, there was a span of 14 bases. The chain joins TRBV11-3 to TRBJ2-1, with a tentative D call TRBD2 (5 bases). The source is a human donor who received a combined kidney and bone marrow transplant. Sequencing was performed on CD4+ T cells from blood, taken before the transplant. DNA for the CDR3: TGTGCCAGCAGCCCAAATCGACTATGGCAGTTCTTC. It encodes CASSPNRLWQFF.